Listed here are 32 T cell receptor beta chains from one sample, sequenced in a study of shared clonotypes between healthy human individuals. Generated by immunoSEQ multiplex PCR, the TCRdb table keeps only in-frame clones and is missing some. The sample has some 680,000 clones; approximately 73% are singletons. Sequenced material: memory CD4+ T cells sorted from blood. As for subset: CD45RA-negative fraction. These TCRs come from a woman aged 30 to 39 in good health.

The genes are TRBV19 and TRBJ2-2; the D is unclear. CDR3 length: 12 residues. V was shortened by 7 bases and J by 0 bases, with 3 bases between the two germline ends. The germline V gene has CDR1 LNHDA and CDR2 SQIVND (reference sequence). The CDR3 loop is CASKPNTGELFF. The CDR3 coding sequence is TGTGCCAGTAAACCGAACACCGGGGAGCTGTTTTTT.

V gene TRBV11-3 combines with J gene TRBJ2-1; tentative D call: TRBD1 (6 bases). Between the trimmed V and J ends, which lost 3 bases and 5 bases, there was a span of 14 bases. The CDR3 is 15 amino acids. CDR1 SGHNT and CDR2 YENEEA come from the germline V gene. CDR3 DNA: TGTGCCAGCAGCTTCGGGACATTTGGGGACAATGAGCAGTTCTTC. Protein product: CASSFGTFGDNEQFF.

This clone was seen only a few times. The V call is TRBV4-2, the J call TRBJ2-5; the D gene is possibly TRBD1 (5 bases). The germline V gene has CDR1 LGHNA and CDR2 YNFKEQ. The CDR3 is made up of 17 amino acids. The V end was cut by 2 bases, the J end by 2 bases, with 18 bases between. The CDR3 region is CASSQPSGDSIQETQYF. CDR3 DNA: TGTGCCAGCAGCCAACCTTCAGGAGACAGCATACAAGAGACCCAGTACTTC.

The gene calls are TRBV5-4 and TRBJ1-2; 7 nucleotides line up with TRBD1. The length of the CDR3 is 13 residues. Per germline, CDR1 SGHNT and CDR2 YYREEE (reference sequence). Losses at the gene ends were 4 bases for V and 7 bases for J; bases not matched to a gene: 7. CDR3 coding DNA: TGTGCCAGCAGCCGAGACAGGGTCGGTGGCTACACCTTC. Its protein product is CASSRDRVGGYTF.

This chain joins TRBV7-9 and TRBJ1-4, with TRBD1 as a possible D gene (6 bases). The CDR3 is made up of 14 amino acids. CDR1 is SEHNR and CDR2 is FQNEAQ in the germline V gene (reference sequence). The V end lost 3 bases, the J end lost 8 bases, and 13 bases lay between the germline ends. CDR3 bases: TGTGCCAGCAGCTTTAAGGCCAGGGGCGAAAAACTGTTTTTT. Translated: CASSFKARGEKLFF.

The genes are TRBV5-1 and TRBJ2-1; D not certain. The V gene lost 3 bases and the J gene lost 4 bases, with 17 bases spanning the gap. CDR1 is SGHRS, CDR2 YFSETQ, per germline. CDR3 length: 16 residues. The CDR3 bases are TGCGCCAGCAGCTGGCAATCAAGCACCGGTTACAATGAGCAGTTCTTC. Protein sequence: CASSWQSSTGYNEQFF.

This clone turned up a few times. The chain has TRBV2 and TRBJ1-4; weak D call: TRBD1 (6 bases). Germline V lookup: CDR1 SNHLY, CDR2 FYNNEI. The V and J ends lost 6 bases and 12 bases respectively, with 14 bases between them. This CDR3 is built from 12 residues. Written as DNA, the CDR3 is TGTGCCAGCAGACTTCAGGGGTATGAACTGTTTTTT. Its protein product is CASRLQGYELFF.

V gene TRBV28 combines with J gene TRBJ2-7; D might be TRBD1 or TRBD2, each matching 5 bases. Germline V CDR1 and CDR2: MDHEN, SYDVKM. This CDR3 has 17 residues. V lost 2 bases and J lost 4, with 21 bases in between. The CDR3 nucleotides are TGTGCCAGCAGTTTAGAGGGCTCGAGGGGAGAAAATTACGAGCAGTACTTC. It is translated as CASSLEGSRGENYEQYF.

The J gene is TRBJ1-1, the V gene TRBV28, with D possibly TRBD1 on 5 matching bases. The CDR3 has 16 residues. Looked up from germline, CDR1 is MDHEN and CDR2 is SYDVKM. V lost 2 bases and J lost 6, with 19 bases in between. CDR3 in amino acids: CASSLGEGLRWAEAFF. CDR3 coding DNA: TGTGCCAGCAGTTTAGGGGAGGGGCTCCGGTGGGCTGAAGCTTTCTTT. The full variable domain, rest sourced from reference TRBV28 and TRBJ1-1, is DVKVTQSSRYLVKRTGEKVFLECVQDMDHENMFWYRQDPGLGLRLIYFSYDVKMKEKGDIPEGYSVSREKKERFSLILESASTNQTSMYLCASSLGEGLRWAEAFFGQGTRLTVV.

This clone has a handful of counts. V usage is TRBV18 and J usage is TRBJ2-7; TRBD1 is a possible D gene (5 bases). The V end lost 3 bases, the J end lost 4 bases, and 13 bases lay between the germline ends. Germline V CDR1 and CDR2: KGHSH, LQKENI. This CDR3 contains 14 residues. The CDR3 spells CASSPGRASYEQYF. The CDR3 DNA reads TGTGCCAGCTCACCTGGCAGGGCGAGTTACGAGCAGTACTTC. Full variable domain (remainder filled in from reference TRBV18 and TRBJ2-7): NAGVMQNPRHLVRRRGQEARLRCSPMKGHSHVYWYRQLPEEGLKFMVYLQKENIIDESGMPKERFSAEFPKEGPSILRIQQVVRGDSAAYFCASSPGRASYEQYFGPGTRLTVT.

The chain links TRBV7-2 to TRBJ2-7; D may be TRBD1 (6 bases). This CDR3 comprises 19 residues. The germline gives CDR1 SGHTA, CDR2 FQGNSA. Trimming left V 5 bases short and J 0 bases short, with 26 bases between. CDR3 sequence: CASSPYRDIWTVTSYEQYF. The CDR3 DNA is TGTGCCAGCAGCCCTTACAGGGACATCTGGACTGTAACCTCCTACGAGCAGTACTTC.

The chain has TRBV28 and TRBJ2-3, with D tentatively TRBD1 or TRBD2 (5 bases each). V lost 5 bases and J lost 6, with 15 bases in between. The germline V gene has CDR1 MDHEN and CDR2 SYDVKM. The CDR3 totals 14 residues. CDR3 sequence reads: CASSRSSGLDTQYF. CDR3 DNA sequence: TGTGCCAGCAGTCGGTCTTCGGGGCTGGATACGCAGTATTTT. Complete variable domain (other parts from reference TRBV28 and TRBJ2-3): DVKVTQSSRYLVKRTGEKVFLECVQDMDHENMFWYRQDPGLGLRLIYFSYDVKMKEKGDIPEGYSVSREKKERFSLILESASTNQTSMYLCASSRSSGLDTQYFGPGTRLTVL.

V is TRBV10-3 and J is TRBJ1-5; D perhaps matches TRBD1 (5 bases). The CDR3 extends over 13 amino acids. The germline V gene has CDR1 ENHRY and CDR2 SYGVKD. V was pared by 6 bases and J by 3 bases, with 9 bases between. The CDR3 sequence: CAIRTGTNQPQHF. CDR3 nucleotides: TGTGCCATCAGGACGGGGACCAATCAGCCCCAGCATTTT.

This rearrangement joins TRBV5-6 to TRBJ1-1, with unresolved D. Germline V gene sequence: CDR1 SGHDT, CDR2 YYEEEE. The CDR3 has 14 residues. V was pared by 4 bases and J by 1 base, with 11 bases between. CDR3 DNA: TGTGCCAGCAGCCCAAACAGCTGGAACACTGAAGCTTTCTTT. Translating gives CASSPNSWNTEAFF.

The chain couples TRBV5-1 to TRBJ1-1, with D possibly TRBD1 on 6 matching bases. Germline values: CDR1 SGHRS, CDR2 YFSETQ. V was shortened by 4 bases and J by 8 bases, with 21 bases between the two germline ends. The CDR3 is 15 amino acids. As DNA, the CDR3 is TGCGCCAGCAGCGGGGGACATCTCCCTAACTGGGAAGCTTTCTTT. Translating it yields CASSGGHLPNWEAFF.

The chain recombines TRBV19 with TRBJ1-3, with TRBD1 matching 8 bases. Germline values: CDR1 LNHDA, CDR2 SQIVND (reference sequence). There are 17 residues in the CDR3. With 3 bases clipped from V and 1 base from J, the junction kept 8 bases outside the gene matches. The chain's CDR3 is CASSIRQGTGSGNTIYF. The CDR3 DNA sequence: TGTGCCAGTAGTATTAGACAGGGGACCGGTTCTGGAAACACCATATATTTT.

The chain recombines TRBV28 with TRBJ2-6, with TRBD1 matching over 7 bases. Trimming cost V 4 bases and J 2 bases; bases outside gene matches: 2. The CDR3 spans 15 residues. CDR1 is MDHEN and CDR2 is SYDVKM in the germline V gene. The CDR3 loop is CASSSQGAGANVLTF. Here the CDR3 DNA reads TGTGCCAGCAGTTCCCAGGGGGCTGGGGCCAACGTCCTGACTTTC.

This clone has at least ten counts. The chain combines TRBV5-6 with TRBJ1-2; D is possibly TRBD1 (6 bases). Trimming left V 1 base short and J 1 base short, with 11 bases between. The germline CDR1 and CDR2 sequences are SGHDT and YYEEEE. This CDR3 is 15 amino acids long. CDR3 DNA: TGTGCCAGCAGCTTGCCAGGGGTTGGTAACTATGGCTACACCTTC. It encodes CASSLPGVGNYGYTF.

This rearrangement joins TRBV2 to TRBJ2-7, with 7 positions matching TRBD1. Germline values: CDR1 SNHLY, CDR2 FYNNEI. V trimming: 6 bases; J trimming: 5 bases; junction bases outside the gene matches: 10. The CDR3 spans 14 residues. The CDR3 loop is CASRNSAGQDEQYF. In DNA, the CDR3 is TGTGCCAGCAGAAATTCCGCCGGACAGGACGAGCAGTACTTC.

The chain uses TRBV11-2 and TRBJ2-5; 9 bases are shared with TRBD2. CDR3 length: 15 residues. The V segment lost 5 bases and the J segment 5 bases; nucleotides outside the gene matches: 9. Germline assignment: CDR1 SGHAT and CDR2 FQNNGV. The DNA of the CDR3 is TGTGCCAGCAGCCCTTCTAGCGGGATGAGGGAGACCCAGTACTTC. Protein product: CASSPSSGMRETQYF.

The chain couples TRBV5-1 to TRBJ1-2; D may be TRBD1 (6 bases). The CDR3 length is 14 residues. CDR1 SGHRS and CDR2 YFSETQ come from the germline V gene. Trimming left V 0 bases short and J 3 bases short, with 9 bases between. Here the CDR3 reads CASSLERTDYGYTF. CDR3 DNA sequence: TGCGCCAGCAGCTTGGAGAGGACAGACTATGGCTACACCTTC.

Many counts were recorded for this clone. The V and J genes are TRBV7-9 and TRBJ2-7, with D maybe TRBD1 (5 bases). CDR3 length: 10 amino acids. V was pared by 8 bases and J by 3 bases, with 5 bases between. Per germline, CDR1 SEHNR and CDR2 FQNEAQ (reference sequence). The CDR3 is CASGHYEQYF. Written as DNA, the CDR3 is TGTGCCAGCGGACACTACGAGCAGTACTTC.

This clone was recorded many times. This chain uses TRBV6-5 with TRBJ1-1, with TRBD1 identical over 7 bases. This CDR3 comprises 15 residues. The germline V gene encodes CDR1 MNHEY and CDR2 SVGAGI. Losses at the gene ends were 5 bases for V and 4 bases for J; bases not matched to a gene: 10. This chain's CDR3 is CASSNDRAWVTEAFF. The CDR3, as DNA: TGTGCCAGCAGTAACGACAGGGCGTGGGTCACTGAAGCTTTCTTT.

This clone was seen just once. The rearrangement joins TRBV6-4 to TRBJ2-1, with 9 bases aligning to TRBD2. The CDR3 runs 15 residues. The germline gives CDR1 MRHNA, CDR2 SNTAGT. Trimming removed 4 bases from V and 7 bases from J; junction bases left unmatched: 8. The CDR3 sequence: CASSVRAGGRNEQFF. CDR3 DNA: TGTGCCAGCAGTGTCCGGGCGGGAGGGCGTAATGAGCAGTTCTTC.

The CDR3 loop is CASSLIGRQGNQPQHF. CDR3 DNA sequence: TGTGCCAGCAGTTTAATAGGGAGACAGGGCAATCAGCCCCAGCATTTT. The rearrangement links TRBV27 to TRBJ1-5, with D possibly being TRBD1 (6 bases). The germline V gene has CDR1 MNHEY and CDR2 SMNVEV (reference sequence). V dropped 2 bases and J dropped 2 bases, with 13 bases sitting between them. The CDR3 length is 16 residues.

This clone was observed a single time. The CDR3 here is CASSRVTGTYEQYF. The CDR3 bases are TGTGCCAGCAGCCGCGTGACAGGGACGTACGAGCAGTACTTC. The V and J genes are TRBV11-2 and TRBJ2-7, with 7 nucleotides matching TRBD1. V dropped 5 bases and J dropped 4; count of bases not matched to a gene: 8. This CDR3 contains 14 residues. CDR1 SGHAT and CDR2 FQNNGV come from the germline V gene.

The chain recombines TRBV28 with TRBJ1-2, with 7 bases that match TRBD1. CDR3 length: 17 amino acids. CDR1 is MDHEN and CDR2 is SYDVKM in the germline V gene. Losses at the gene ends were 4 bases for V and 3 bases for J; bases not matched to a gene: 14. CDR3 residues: CASSSIKTGRGDYGYTF. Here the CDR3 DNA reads TGTGCCAGCAGTTCGATCAAGACAGGGCGAGGTGACTATGGCTACACCTTC.

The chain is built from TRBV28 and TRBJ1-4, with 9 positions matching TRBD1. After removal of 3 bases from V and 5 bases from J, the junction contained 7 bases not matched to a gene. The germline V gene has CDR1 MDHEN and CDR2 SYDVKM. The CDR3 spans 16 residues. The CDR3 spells CASSFGQGTINEKLFF. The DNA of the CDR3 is TGTGCCAGCAGTTTCGGACAGGGGACTATAAATGAAAAACTGTTTTTT.

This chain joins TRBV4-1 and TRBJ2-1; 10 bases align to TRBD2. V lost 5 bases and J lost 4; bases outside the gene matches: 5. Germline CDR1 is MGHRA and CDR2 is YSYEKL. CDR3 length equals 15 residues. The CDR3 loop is CASSSLAGGYNEQFF. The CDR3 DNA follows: TGCGCCAGCAGCTCATTAGCGGGAGGTTACAATGAGCAGTTCTTC.

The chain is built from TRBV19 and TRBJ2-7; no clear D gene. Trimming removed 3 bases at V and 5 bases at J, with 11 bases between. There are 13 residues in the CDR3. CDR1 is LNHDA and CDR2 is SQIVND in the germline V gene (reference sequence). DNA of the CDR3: TGTGCCAGTAGTATCGAAGTCGGACACGAGCAGTACTTC. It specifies CASSIEVGHEQYF. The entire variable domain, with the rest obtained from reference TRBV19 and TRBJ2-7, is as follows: DGGITQSPKYLFRKEGQNVTLSCEQNLNHDAMYWYRQDPGQGLRLIYYSQIVNDFQKGDIAEGYSVSREKKESFPLTVTSAQKNPTAFYLCASSIEVGHEQYFGPGTRLTVT.

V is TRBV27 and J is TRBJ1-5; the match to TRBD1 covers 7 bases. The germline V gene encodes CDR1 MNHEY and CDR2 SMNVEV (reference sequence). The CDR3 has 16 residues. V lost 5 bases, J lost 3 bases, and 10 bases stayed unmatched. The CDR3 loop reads CASSPLRTGPNQPQHF. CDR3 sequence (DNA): TGTGCCAGCAGTCCTCTTCGGACAGGACCCAATCAGCCCCAGCATTTT.

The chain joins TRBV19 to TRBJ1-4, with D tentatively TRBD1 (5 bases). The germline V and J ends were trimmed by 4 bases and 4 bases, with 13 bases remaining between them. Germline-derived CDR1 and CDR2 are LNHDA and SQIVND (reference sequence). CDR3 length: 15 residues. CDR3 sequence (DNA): TGTGCCAGTAGTACCGGGACCACTCGTAATGAAAAACTGTTTTTT. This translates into CASSTGTTRNEKLFF.